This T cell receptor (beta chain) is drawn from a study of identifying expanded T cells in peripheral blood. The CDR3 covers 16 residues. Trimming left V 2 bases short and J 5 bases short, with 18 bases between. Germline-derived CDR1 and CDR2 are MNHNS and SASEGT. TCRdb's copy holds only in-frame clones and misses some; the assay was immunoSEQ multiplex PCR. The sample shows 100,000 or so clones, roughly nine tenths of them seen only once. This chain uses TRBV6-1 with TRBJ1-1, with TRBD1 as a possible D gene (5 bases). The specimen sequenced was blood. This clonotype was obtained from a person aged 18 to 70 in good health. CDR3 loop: CASSEQGLRGGTEAFF. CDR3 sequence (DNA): TGTGCCAGCAGTGAACAGGGTTTAAGGGGAGGGACTGAAGCTTTCTTT.